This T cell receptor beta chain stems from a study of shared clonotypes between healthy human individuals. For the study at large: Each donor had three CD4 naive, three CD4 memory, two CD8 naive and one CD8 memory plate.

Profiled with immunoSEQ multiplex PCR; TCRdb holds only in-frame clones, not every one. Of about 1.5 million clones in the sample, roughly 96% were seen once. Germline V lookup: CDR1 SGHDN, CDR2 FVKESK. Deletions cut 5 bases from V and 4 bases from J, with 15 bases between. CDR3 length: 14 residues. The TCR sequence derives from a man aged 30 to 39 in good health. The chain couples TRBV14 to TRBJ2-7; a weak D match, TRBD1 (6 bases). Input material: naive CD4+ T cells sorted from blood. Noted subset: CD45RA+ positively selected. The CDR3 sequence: CASSSWGRGYEQYF. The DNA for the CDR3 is TGTGCCAGCAGCTCATGGGGTAGGGGGTACGAGCAGTACTTC. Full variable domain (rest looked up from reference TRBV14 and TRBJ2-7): EAGVTQFPSHSVIEKGQTVTLRCDPISGHDNLYWYRRVMGKEIKFLLHFVKESKQDESGMPNNRFLAERTGGTYSTLKVQPAELEDSGVYFCASSSWGRGYEQYFGPGTRLTVT.